This TCR beta chain is from a study of cytomegalovirus exposure and HLA in healthy donors. Both 60 Vbeta primers and 13 Jbeta primers went into the PCR. Repertoires were generated with immunoSEQ multiplex PCR, while TCRdb's copy carries only in-frame clones and drops some. This listing includes 100,000 to 150,000 clones. Broader study findings: Later on, analysis showed that most CMV-associated TCR beta chains appeared to be HLA-restricted.

In germline, CDR1 is LGHNA, CDR2 YNFKEQ. V lost 0 bases and J lost 0, with 8 bases in between. The CDR3 length is 15 residues. Comments on this clone: What it binds is not known.

Sequencing input: PBMCs. The J gene is TRBJ1-2, the V gene TRBV4-2; D possibly corresponds to TRBD1 (5 bases). The sequence came from a man between 18 and 29 years old in good health and CMV-seronegative. The DNA for the CDR3 is TGTGCCAGCAGCCAAGAAGGAGGGGCTAACTATGGCTACACCTTC. It is translated as CASSQEGGANYGYTF.